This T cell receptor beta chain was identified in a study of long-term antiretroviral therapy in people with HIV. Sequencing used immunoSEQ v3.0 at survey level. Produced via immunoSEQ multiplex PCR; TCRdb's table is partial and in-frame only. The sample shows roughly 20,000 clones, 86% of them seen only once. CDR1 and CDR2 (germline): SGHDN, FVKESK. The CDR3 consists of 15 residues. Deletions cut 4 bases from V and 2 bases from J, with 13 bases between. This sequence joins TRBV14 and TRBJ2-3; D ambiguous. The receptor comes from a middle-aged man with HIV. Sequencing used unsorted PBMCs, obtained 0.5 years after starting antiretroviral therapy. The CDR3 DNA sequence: TGTGCCAGCAGCCCGTCTCTGAGCTACACAGATACGCAGTATTTT. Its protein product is CASSPSLSYTDTQYF.